The rows below give T cell receptor beta chains drawn from one sample of a study of post-analysis software for immune sequencing data. TCRdb re-called the PCR reads through MiXCR, storing one row per CDR3 protein. The repertoire holds about 170,000 distinct CDR3 sequences, about 32% seen once, with about 1.6% in the top ten. Sequenced: blood. Receptor source: a girl between 5 and 17 years old with multiple sclerosis. Both conserved end residues are part of each CDR3. The D gene is left open where the match is weak. Size is stated for part of the rows, as once, few or many counts, or as a class when the clone is expanded.

j_call	v_call	d_call	clone_size	cdr3_nt	cdr3_aa
TRBJ2-3	TRBV20-1	NA	many	TGCAGTGCTAGAGAGGGGAGGACTTACACAGATACGCAGTATTTT	CSAREGRTYTDTQYF
TRBJ2-7	TRBV28	TRBD1	few	TGTGCCAGCAGCCGGAGACAGGGACCCCACGAGCAGTACTTC	CASSRRQGPHEQYF
TRBJ2-1	TRBV30	NA	many	TGTGCCAGAGCAATCGAGTATGAGCAGTTCTTC	CARAIEYEQFF
TRBJ1-2	TRBV28	NA	NA	TGTGCCAGCAGGAGCGTCGAACTGGGGGGCTACACCTTC	CASRSVELGGYTF
TRBJ2-1	TRBV5-1	NA	many	TGCGCCAGCAGCCCACCGCTGAGGGGGGGATCCAATGAGCAGTTCTTC	CASSPPLRGGSNEQFF
TRBJ2-7	TRBV29-1	NA	many	TGCAGCTACAAAGGGCCCGGAGGGTACGAGCAGTACTTC	CSYKGPGGYEQYF
TRBJ2-1	TRBV5-1	TRBD2	NA	TGCGCCAGCAAGATAGCGGGAGAGATGGGCAATGAGCAGTTCTTC	CASKIAGEMGNEQFF
TRBJ2-7	TRBV10-3	TRBD2	many	TGTGCCATCAGCGAGACTAGCGGGAGCTTGAGGTACTTC	CAISETSGSLRYF
TRBJ2-5	TRBV3-1	TRBD2	many	TGTGCCAGCAGTCACACTAGCGGCGGAGTTGGAGAGACCCAGTACTTC	CASSHTSGGVGETQYF
TRBJ2-4	TRBV11-1	TRBD2	NA	TGTGCCAGCAGCCTATATGCGGGAGGCCGGAACATTCAGTACTTC	CASSLYAGGRNIQYF
TRBJ2-3	TRBV30	NA	few	TGTGCCTGGAGTGTCCCCTCCGATACGCAGTATTTT	CAWSVPSDTQYF
TRBJ2-7	TRBV9	NA	NA	TGTGCCAGCAGCGTAGGAGGGAGCTCCTACAATGAGCAGTACTTC	CASSVGGSSYNEQYF
TRBJ2-1	TRBV29-1	NA	many	TGCAGCGGCGCGCAAGGGGCGAGGCAGTTCTTC	CSGAQGARQFF
TRBJ2-2	TRBV10-1	NA	NA	TGCGCCAGCAGTGAGGGGCTAAACACCGGGGTGCTGTTTTTT	CASSEGLNTGVLFF